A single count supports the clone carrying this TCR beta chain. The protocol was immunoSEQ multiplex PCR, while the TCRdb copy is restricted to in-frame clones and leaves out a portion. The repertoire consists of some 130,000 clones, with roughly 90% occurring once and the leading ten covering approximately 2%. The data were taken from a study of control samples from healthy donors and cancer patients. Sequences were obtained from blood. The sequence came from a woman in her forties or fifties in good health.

This CDR3 is CASSLVVGLYYEQYF. CDR3 coding DNA: TGTGCCAGCAGCTTGGTAGTCGGATTGTACTACGAGCAGTACTTC. The chain has TRBV5-5 and TRBJ2-7; no clear D gene. The germline V gene has CDR1 SGHKS and CDR2 YYEKEE (reference sequence). The length of the CDR3 is 15 residues. Between the trimmed V and J ends, which lost 0 bases and 3 bases, there was a span of 13 bases.